Following are 7 T cell receptor beta chains from one sample sequenced in a study of blood T cells in healthy people across ages. A second PCR of about 7 to 12 cycles used a sample-barcoded 5' primer and a J-beta primer mix. MiXCR, applied by TCRdb to the 5' RACE reads, yields one record per CDR3 protein. The table shows around 970,000 distinct CDR3 sequences, with roughly half occurring only once. Material: blood. The receptors here all came from a woman aged 55-70 years in good health.

V is TRBV14 and J is TRBJ1-2, with unresolved D. V lost 2 bases and J 4 bases, leaving 14 bases between the germline ends. Germline V lookup: CDR1 SGHDN, CDR2 FVKESK. The CDR3 contains 15 residues. The CDR3 sequence: CASSQYPSRGYGYTF. The CDR3 DNA reads TGTGCCAGCAGCCAATACCCGTCGCGGGGCTATGGCTACACCTTC.

This chain links TRBV20-1 with TRBJ2-1; D is perhaps TRBD1 or TRBD2 (7 bases each). Germline CDR1 DFQATT, CDR2 SNEGSKA (reference sequence). With 5 bases removed from V and 7 bases from J, the gap between germline ends came to 21 bases. This CDR3 spans 15 amino acids. The CDR3 sequence: CSAPHRGGSFNEQFF. The CDR3 bases are TGCAGTGCTCCTCACAGGGGCGGGAGCTTTAATGAGCAGTTCTTC.

The chain links TRBV4-2 to TRBJ1-2, with 7 bases matching TRBD1. Looked up from germline, CDR1 is LGHNA and CDR2 is YNFKEQ. The CDR3 sequence is 19 residues long. With V trimmed by 4 bases and J by 7 bases, 24 bases remained unmatched. Written as DNA, the CDR3 is TGTGCCAGCAGCCGGTCCAGGTTAGGGTCGGGACAGTTATCTGGTGGCTACACCTTC. The encoded protein is CASSRSRLGSGQLSGGYTF.

This clonotype was detected a few times. The chain joins TRBV6-4 to TRBJ1-1; D unresolved. CDR3 size: 13 residues. Trimming removed 2 bases at V and 1 base at J, with 5 bases between. Germline values: CDR1 MRHNA, CDR2 SNTAGT. For the CDR3, the DNA is TGTGCCAGCAGTGACGCGGGGAACACTGAAGCTTTCTTT. Protein: CASSDAGNTEAFF.

V gene TRBV27 combines with J gene TRBJ2-5, with D uncertain. Germline V CDR1 and CDR2: MNHEY, SMNVEV (reference sequence). The CDR3 contains 13 residues. Trimming shortened V by 2 bases and J by 5 bases, and 9 bases separated the two germline ends. The CDR3 protein is CASSLGAAETQYF. In DNA, the CDR3 is TGTGCCAGCAGTTTAGGAGCCGCGGAGACCCAGTACTTC.

About this clonotype: Lacking the conserved final phenylalanine or tryptophan, this CDR3 likely reflects a read error. V is TRBV29-1 and J is TRBJ2-1, with 7 bases identical to TRBD2. V was pared by 7 bases and J by 6 bases, with 6 bases of the junction left unmatched. CDR1 is SQVTM, CDR2 ANQGSEA, per germline. This CDR3 is 12 amino acids long. CDR3 coding DNA: TGCAGCGCAAGGACTAGTCCCAATGAGCAGTTCCTC. This gives the protein CSARTSPNEQFL.

The V and J genes are TRBV10-3 and TRBJ1-1, with D hard to call. V shed 4 bases and J shed 4 bases, with 16 bases lying between them. The CDR3 consists of 15 residues. CDR1 and CDR2 (germline): ENHRY, SYGVKD. CDR3 protein: CAISARDGYSTEAFF. The CDR3 DNA reads as TGTGCCATCAGTGCGCGAGACGGCTACTCCACTGAAGCTTTCTTT.